A single sample is the source of the 2 T cell receptor beta chains below, sequenced in a study of regulatory T cells in long-lasting Graves disease. Library construction for TCR beta used iRepertoire HTBI primers and Arm-PCR of CDR3 regions. TCRdb used MiXCR to reprocess the multiplex PCR reads, holding one entry per CDR3 protein. The repertoire includes roughly 320,000 distinct CDR3 sequences, over 15% of them detected once, and 30% sits in the top ten. Sample time point: newly diagnosed GD, antithyroid drugs for less than 3 months. PBMC-extracted RNA yielded the TCR library. The sample also formed part of further work on T cells in Graves' hyperthyroidism and ophthalmopathy.

Specimen: peripheral blood mononuclear cells (PBMCs), collected at new diagnosis, from a patient treated with antithyroid drugs. Receptors were obtained from a middle-aged man with Graves disease.

Only a few counts were recorded for this clonotype. The chain uses TRBV24-1 and TRBJ1-2, with D hard to call. The CDR3 is 15 amino acids. V lost 3 bases and J lost 7, with 17 bases in between. The germline V gene encodes CDR1 KGHDR and CDR2 SFDVKD. CDR3: CATSDPRWRAAGYTF. In nucleotides, the CDR3 is TGTGCCACCAGTGATCCTCGATGGCGGGCGGCTGGCTACACCTTC.

V usage is TRBV2 and J usage is TRBJ1-5, with D unresolved. V shed 4 bases and J shed 6 bases, with 10 bases lying between them. The CDR3 sequence is 13 residues long. CDR1 and CDR2 from the germline V gene are SNHLY and FYNNEI. The CDR3 region is CASSVSRFQPQHF. The CDR3 bases are TGTGCCAGCAGTGTTTCAAGGTTTCAGCCCCAGCATTTT.